These 4 T cell receptor beta chains were all obtained from the same sample, sequenced in a study of blood T cell repertoires in COVID-19. Repertoires were generated with immunoSEQ multiplex PCR, while TCRdb's copy carries only in-frame clones and drops some. The sample has about 100,000 clones, 90% seen once; the top ten hold about 6.7%. The source material was peripheral blood. These receptors were collected from a man aged 18 to 35 with COVID-19, enrolled during active disease.

V gene TRBV6-5 combines with J gene TRBJ1-1; D uncertain. Trimming removed 8 bases from V and 5 bases from J, with 9 bases in between. CDR1 and CDR2 (germline): MNHEY, SVGAGI. There are 11 residues in the CDR3. The CDR3 region is CASARGTEAFF. The CDR3 DNA follows: TGTGCCAGCGCCAGAGGAACTGAAGCTTTCTTT.

CDR3 in DNA: TGTGCCAGCAGCCAACGACAGGTACCCCCGACTAGCGGGGGAGCTTACAATGAGCAGTTCTTC. The encoded protein is CASSQRQVPPTSGGAYNEQFF. The V gene is TRBV14, the J gene TRBJ2-1, with 12 bases that match TRBD2. CDR3 length equals 21 residues. The germline V gene encodes CDR1 SGHDN and CDR2 FVKESK. V shed 2 bases and J 4 bases; nucleotides not matched to a gene: 18.

The chain employs TRBV5-8 and TRBJ2-7, with D maybe TRBD1 (6 bases). V was cut by 0 bases and J by 2 bases, with 21 bases left in between. Germline lookup yields CDR1 SGHTS and CDR2 YDEGEE. This CDR3 has 18 amino acids. The CDR3 DNA follows: TGTGCCAGCAGCTTGGAGATTCGGTTGCAGGGGATCCCCTACGAGCAGTACTTC. As protein: CASSLEIRLQGIPYEQYF.

This clone has a single count. One end of the junction is discordant with germline, which a read error may explain. The V gene is TRBV2, the J gene TRBJ1-4, with TRBD1 matching over 9 bases. The CDR3 runs to 16 residues. In germline, CDR1 is SNHLY, CDR2 FYNNEI. The DNA of the CDR3 is TGTGCCAGCAGATACGGACAGGGGAAGACTAATGAAAAACTGCTTTTT. It translates to CASRYGQGKTNEKLLF.